Each of the 30 T cell receptor beta chains below was sequenced from the same sample in a study of cytomegalovirus exposure and HLA in healthy donors. The study ran its PCR with 60 Vbeta and 13 Jbeta primers. The repertoire was sequenced with immunoSEQ multiplex PCR; TCRdb's copy has only in-frame clones and lacks some. The sample records fewer than 120,000 clones, around three quarters being singletons. Input material: PBMCs. The receptors shown here come from a woman under 40 in good health and CMV-seronegative.

The rearrangement uses TRBV11-2 and TRBJ2-2, with D hard to call. The CDR3 has 12 amino acids. Germline values: CDR1 SGHAT, CDR2 FQNNGV. V shed 6 bases and J shed 6 bases, with 8 bases lying between them. The DNA of the CDR3 is TGTGCCAGCAGATCCCGTGCCGGGGAGCTGTTTTTT. It translates to CASRSRAGELFF.

The V call is TRBV9, the J call TRBJ2-1; weak D call: TRBD2 (5 bases). This CDR3 has 15 amino acids. The ends were cut back, 4 bases at V and 3 bases at J, with 14 bases in the middle. Germline values: CDR1 SGDLS, CDR2 YYNGEE. The chain's CDR3 is CASSPLSGNYNEQFF. CDR3 nucleotides: TGTGCCAGCAGCCCCCTCTCGGGGAACTACAATGAGCAGTTCTTC.

The chain is built from TRBV5-1 and TRBJ2-7; the match to TRBD1 covers 8 bases. Trimming at V came to 0 bases and at J to 1 base, leaving 3 bases not matched to a gene. Germline V gives CDR1 SGHRS, CDR2 YFSETQ. The CDR3 consists of 15 residues. CDR3 DNA: TGCGCCAGCAGCTTGGGGGGGACAGGATCCTACGAGCAGTACTTC. It yields the protein CASSLGGTGSYEQYF.

The chain combines TRBV9 with TRBJ1-1, with D perhaps matching TRBD1 (5 bases). CDR1 is SGDLS and CDR2 is YYNGEE in the germline V gene. The ends were cut back, 0 bases at V and 8 bases at J, with 8 bases in the middle. The CDR3 has 12 amino acids. DNA of the CDR3: TGTGCCAGCAGCGTAGACGGGGGGGAAGCTTTCTTT. This translates into CASSVDGGEAFF.

V and J are TRBV4-3 and TRBJ1-4; 7 positions agree with TRBD1. The CDR3 loop spans 17 amino acids. In germline, CDR1 is LGHNA, CDR2 YSLEER. J was trimmed by 2 bases and V by 3 bases; bases with no gene match: 9. The CDR3 DNA reads TGCGCCAGCAGCCAGGGACAGACCACCATTACTAATGAAAAACTGTTTTTT. This sequence encodes CASSQGQTTITNEKLFF.

V gene TRBV10-3 combines with J gene TRBJ1-1; D possibly corresponds to TRBD1 (5 bases). CDR1 ENHRY and CDR2 SYGVKD come from the germline V gene. This CDR3 spans 12 amino acids. V gave up 2 bases and J gave up 6 bases, with 7 bases separating them. CDR3 DNA sequence: TGTGCCATCAGTGAGGACAGCCCTGAAGCTTTCTTT. As protein: CAISEDSPEAFF.

This clone was counted a few times. This chain joins TRBV30 and TRBJ1-1, with no clear D. Germline V gene sequence: CDR1 GTSNPN, CDR2 SVGIG (reference sequence). The CDR3 loop spans 12 amino acids. CDR3 loop: CAHGEMNTEAFF. CDR3 DNA sequence: TGTGCGCATGGAGAAATGAACACTGAAGCTTTCTTT. Filled out from reference TRBV30 and TRBJ1-1, the complete variable domain reads SQTIHQWPATLVQPVGSPLSLECTVEGTSNPNLYWYRQAAGRGLQLLFYSVGIGQISSEVPQNLSASRPQDRQFILSSKKLLLSDSGFYLCAHGEMNTEAFFGQGTRLTVV.

V is TRBV19 and J is TRBJ2-5; D is undetermined. Trimming shortened V by 4 bases and J by 1 base, and 7 bases separated the two germline ends. The V gene's germline CDR1 is LNHDA and CDR2 SQIVND (reference sequence). The CDR3 covers 13 residues. CDR3 amino acids: CASSTGSQETQYF. In DNA form, the CDR3 reads TGTGCCAGTAGTACCGGGTCCCAAGAGACCCAGTACTTC.

Only a few counts were recorded for this clone. V gene TRBV4-3 combines with J gene TRBJ2-2, with 10 positions matching TRBD2. The CDR3 length is 14 residues. CDR1 is LGHNA and CDR2 is YSLEER in the germline V gene. The J segment lost 2 bases and the V segment lost 6 bases, leaving 0 bases of the junction unmatched. The CDR3: CASRLAGNTGELFF. The CDR3, as DNA: TGCGCCAGCAGACTAGCGGGAAACACCGGGGAGCTGTTTTTT.

V usage is TRBV29-1 and J usage is TRBJ2-7; 8 bases agree with TRBD1. The germline gives CDR1 SQVTM, CDR2 ANQGSEA. Trimming at V came to 3 bases and at J to 2 bases, leaving 9 bases not matched to a gene. The length of the CDR3 is 15 residues. CDR3: CSVDRDRGAPYEQYF. The CDR3 DNA reads as TGCAGCGTTGACCGCGACAGGGGAGCCCCCTACGAGCAGTACTTC.

The chain carries TRBV18 and TRBJ1-2, with 9 bases fitting TRBD1. V gave up 6 bases and J gave up 7 bases; unmatched junction bases: 12. CDR1 and CDR2 (germline): KGHSH, LQKENI. This CDR3 is built from 15 residues. The chain's CDR3 is CASSLGTGLERGYTF. CDR3 in DNA: TGTGCCAGCTCCCTCGGGACAGGGCTTGAGCGTGGCTACACCTTC.

The V gene is TRBV7-6, the J gene TRBJ2-3, with TRBD2 identical over 9 bases. CDR3 length: 16 amino acids. V trimming: 3 bases; J trimming: 4 bases; junction bases outside the gene matches: 8. CDR1 and CDR2 (germline): SGHVS, FNYEAQ. In DNA form, the CDR3 reads TGTGCCAGCAGCTTGGGTAGCGGGGGCGGAGCAGATACGCAGTATTTT. It codes for CASSLGSGGGADTQYF.

The V gene is TRBV19, the J gene TRBJ2-7; D may be TRBD2 (6 bases). The CDR3 runs 15 residues. V was trimmed by 1 base and J by 2 bases, leaving 12 bases between them. The germline V gene has CDR1 LNHDA and CDR2 SQIVND (reference sequence). CDR3 nucleotides: TGTGCCAGTAGTATAGGCCCTAGCGACCCCTACGAGCAGTACTTC. Protein sequence: CASSIGPSDPYEQYF.

The chain combines TRBV4-3 with TRBJ2-7, with D maybe TRBD1 (5 bases). Trimming shortened V by 2 bases and J by 2 bases, and 13 bases separated the two germline ends. CDR1 is LGHNA and CDR2 is YSLEER in the germline V gene. The CDR3 length is 15 residues. The chain's CDR3 is CASSQRAGLPYEQYF. The DNA for the CDR3 is TGCGCCAGCAGCCAACGGGCAGGGCTGCCCTACGAGCAGTACTTC.

This clone has ten or more counts. J is TRBJ1-4 and V is TRBV7-2, with D perhaps matching TRBD1 (5 bases). From germline, CDR1 is SGHTA and CDR2 FQGNSA. V lost 2 bases to trimming and J lost 8 bases, with 15 bases between them. The CDR3 spans 15 residues. CDR3 sequence: CASSLSQGGEEKLFF. In DNA form, the CDR3 reads TGTGCCAGCAGCTTATCCCAGGGTGGGGAAGAAAAACTGTTTTTT.

This clone showed up just a few times. This chain links TRBV19 with TRBJ2-1, with D possibly being TRBD2 (5 bases). The germline CDR1 and CDR2 sequences are LNHDA and SQIVND (reference sequence). The CDR3 covers 15 residues. The V end lost 8 bases, the J end lost 4 bases, and 18 bases lay between the germline ends. DNA for the CDR3: TGTGCCAGTGCCTACCTCGCGGGCCCTTACAATGAGCAGTTCTTC. Protein product: CASAYLAGPYNEQFF.

V and J are TRBV6-1 and TRBJ1-1; 8 nucleotides match TRBD1. Germline V gene sequence: CDR1 MNHNS, CDR2 SASEGT. The CDR3 runs 13 residues. Unmatched junction bases numbered 3, after V lost 1 base and J lost 8 bases. The CDR3: CASSEDRGSEAFF. Written as DNA, the CDR3 is TGTGCCAGCAGTGAAGACAGGGGGTCAGAAGCTTTCTTT.

The chain is built from TRBV28 and TRBJ2-5; 7 nucleotides agree with TRBD1. The CDR3 is 14 residues long. CDR1 is MDHEN, CDR2 SYDVKM, per germline. Trimming at V came to 4 bases and at J to 5 bases, leaving 7 bases not matched to a gene. CDR3 in DNA: TGTGCCAGCAGTTATAGGGGGCTCCAGGAGACCCAGTACTTC. It codes for CASSYRGLQETQYF.

This sequence joins TRBV7-6 and TRBJ2-3; TRBD2 matches at 7 bases. The V segment lost 5 bases and the J segment 1 base; nucleotides outside the gene matches: 9. Germline loops: CDR1 SGHVS, CDR2 FNYEAQ. CDR3 length: 16 residues. The CDR3 reads CASSPRLAGGTDTQYF. CDR3 coding DNA: TGTGCCAGCAGCCCGCGGCTCGCGGGGGGCACAGATACGCAGTATTTT. Full variable domain (remainder filled in from reference TRBV7-6 and TRBJ2-3): GAGVSQSPRYKVTKRGQDVALRCDPISGHVSLYWYRQALGQGPEFLTYFNYEAQQDKSGLPNDRFSAERPEGSISTLTIQRTEQRDSAMYRCASSPRLAGGTDTQYFGPGTRLTVL.

J is TRBJ1-5 and V is TRBV7-2, with 9 bases fitting TRBD1. V dropped 5 bases and J dropped 5; count of bases not matched to a gene: 7. Germline V gene sequence: CDR1 SGHTA, CDR2 FQGNSA. This CDR3 has 15 residues. CDR3 sequence: CASSEQGAIDQPQHF. In nucleotides, the CDR3 is TGTGCCAGCAGCGAACAGGGGGCGATAGATCAGCCCCAGCATTTT.

This chain connects TRBV2 to TRBJ2-7; 8 bases are shared with TRBD2. Looked up from germline, CDR1 is SNHLY and CDR2 is FYNNEI. The CDR3 runs to 14 residues. V shed 9 bases and J 0 bases; nucleotides not matched to a gene: 7. The CDR3 reads CASLTSASSYEQYF. The DNA of the CDR3 is TGTGCCAGTCTGACTAGCGCGAGCTCCTACGAGCAGTACTTC.

The V gene is TRBV6-6, the J gene TRBJ2-1; 9 nucleotides align to TRBD2. Trimming at V came to 5 bases and at J to 5 bases, leaving 4 bases not matched to a gene. CDR3 length: 14 amino acids. CDR1 is MNHNY and CDR2 is SVGAGI in the germline V gene (reference sequence). The CDR3 coding sequence is TGTGCCAGCAGTCGGACTAGCGTTAACAATGAGCAGTTCTTC. Amino acid sequence: CASSRTSVNNEQFF.

The table lists this clone with a count of one. The CDR3 here is CASSFRELGYEQYF. In DNA form, the CDR3 reads TGTGCCAGCAGCTTCCGGGAATTGGGCTACGAGCAGTACTTC. The V and J genes are TRBV5-6 and TRBJ2-7; a weak D match, TRBD2 (5 bases). V was trimmed by 2 bases and J by 3 bases, leaving 12 bases between them. Per germline, CDR1 SGHDT and CDR2 YYEEEE. The CDR3 covers 14 residues. Looking up the rest from reference TRBV5-6 and TRBJ2-7 gives the full variable domain: DAGVTQSPTHLIKTRGQQVTLRCSPKSGHDTVSWYQQALGQGPQFIFQYYEEEERQRGNFPDRFSGHQFPNYSSELNVNALLLGDSALYLCASSFRELGYEQYFGPGTRLTVT.

This sequence joins TRBV30 and TRBJ2-6; D gene uncertain. Per the germline V gene, CDR1 is GTSNPN and CDR2 is SVGIG (reference sequence). V dropped 2 bases and J dropped 15 bases, with 17 bases sitting between them. The CDR3 totals 13 residues. In DNA, the CDR3 is TGTGCCTGGAGTTTCCCTGGCCTCCGAAGCCTGACTTTC. It specifies CAWSFPGLRSLTF.

The chain is built from TRBV28 and TRBJ2-7, with TRBD1 matching 10 bases. Germline lookup yields CDR1 MDHEN and CDR2 SYDVKM. This CDR3 is 14 amino acids long. V shed 5 bases, J shed 6 bases, and the junction held 7 bases outside the gene matches. CDR3 in amino acids: CASSPGQGLTEQYF. Here the CDR3 DNA reads TGTGCCAGCAGTCCGGGACAGGGGCTTACCGAGCAGTACTTC.

CDR3 in DNA: TGTGCCTGGAGTAAACGGGAGAGCTACGAGCAGTACTTC. Translated, it gives CAWSKRESYEQYF. The chain recombines TRBV30 with TRBJ2-5, with TRBD2 as a possible D gene (6 bases). The last part of the DNA fits TRBJ2-7 better; the J call may be wrong. The CDR3 runs to 13 residues. The germline gives CDR1 GTSNPN, CDR2 SVGIG (reference sequence).

This clone was observed a handful of times. This sequence joins TRBV19 and TRBJ2-1, with 7 bases aligning to TRBD2. This CDR3 contains 15 residues. Germline loops: CDR1 LNHDA, CDR2 SQIVND (reference sequence). After removal of 6 bases from V and 6 bases from J, the junction contained 11 bases not matched to a gene. CDR3: CASSFGAGEFNEQFF. The CDR3 nucleotides read TGTGCCAGTAGCTTTGGGGCGGGGGAATTCAATGAGCAGTTCTTC.

This clone was seen a single time. The chain combines TRBV11-2 with TRBJ1-6; 9 nucleotides align to TRBD1. The CDR3 has 16 amino acids. Germline V lookup: CDR1 SGHAT, CDR2 FQNNGV. V dropped 5 bases and J dropped 4; count of bases not matched to a gene: 6. CDR3: CASSPVGTGYNSPLHF. Written as DNA, the CDR3 is TGTGCCAGCAGCCCCGTTGGGACAGGGTATAATTCACCCCTCCACTTT.

J is TRBJ1-2 and V is TRBV2; D possibly corresponds to TRBD1 (5 bases). The CDR3 spans 12 residues. V lost 5 bases to trimming and J lost 6 bases, with 10 bases between them. The V gene's germline CDR1 is SNHLY and CDR2 FYNNEI. DNA of the CDR3: TGTGCCAGCAGTCCCCAGGGCGATGGCTACACCTTC. The encoded protein is CASSPQGDGYTF.

The V and J genes are TRBV18 and TRBJ2-5; maybe TRBD1 (6 bases). CDR1 and CDR2 (germline): KGHSH, LQKENI. CDR3 length equals 14 residues. The V and J ends lost 2 bases and 4 bases respectively, with 11 bases between them. In nucleotides, the CDR3 is TGTGCCAGCTCACCATTATCAGGGGCAGAGACCCAGTACTTC. Amino acids: CASSPLSGAETQYF.